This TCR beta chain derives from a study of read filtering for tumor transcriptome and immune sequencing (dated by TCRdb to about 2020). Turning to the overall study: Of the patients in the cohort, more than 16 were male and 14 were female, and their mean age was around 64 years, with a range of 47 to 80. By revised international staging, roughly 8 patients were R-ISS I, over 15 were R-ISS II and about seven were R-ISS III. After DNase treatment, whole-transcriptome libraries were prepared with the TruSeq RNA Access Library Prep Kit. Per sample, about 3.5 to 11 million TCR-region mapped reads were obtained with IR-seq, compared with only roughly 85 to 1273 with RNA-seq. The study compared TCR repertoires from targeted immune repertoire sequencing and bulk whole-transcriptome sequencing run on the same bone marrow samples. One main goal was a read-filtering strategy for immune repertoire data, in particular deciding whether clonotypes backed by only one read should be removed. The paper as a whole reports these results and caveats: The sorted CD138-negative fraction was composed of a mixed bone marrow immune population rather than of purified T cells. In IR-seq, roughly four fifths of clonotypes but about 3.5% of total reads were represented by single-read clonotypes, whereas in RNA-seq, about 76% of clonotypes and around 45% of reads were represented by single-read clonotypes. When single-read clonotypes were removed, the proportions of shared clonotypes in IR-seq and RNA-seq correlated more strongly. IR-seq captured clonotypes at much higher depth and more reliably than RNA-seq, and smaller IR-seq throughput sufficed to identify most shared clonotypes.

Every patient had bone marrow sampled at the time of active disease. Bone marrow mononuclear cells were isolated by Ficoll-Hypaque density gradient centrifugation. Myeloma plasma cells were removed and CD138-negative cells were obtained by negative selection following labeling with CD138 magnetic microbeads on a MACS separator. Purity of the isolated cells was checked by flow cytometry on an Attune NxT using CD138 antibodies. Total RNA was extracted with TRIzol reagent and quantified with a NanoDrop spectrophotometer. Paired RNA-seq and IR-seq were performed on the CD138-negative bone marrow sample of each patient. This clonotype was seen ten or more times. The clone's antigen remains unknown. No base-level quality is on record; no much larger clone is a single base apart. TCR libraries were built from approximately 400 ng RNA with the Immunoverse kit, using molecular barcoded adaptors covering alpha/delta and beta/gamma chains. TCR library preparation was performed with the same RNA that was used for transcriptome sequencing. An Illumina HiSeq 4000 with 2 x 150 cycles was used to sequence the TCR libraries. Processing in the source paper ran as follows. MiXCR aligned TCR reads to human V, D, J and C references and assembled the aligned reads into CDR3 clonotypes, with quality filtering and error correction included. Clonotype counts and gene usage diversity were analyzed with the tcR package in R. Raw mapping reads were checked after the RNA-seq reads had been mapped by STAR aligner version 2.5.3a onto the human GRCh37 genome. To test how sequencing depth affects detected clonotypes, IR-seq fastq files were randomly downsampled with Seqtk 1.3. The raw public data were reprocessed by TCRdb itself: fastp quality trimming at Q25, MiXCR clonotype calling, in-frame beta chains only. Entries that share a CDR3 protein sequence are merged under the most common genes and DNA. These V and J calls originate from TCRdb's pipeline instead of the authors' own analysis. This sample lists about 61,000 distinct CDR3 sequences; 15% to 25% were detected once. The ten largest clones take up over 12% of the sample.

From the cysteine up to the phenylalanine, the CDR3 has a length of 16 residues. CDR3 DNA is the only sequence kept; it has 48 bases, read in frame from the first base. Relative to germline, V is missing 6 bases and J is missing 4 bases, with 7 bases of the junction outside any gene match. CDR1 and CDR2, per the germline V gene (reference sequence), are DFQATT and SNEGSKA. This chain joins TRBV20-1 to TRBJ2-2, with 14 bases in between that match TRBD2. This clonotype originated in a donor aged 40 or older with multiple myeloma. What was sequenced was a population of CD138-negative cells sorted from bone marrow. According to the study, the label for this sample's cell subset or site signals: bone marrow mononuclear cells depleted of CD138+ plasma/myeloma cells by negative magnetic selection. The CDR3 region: CSAKTSGRAGTGELFF. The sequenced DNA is TGCAGTGCCAAGACTAGCGGGAGGGCCGGCACCGGGGAGCTGTTTTTT.